This TCR beta chain came from a study of blood T cell repertoires in COVID-19. Original processing notes: Reference gene primers were amplified, and this amplification served to estimate nucleated cell counts. Some clones are missing from TCRdb's copy, which holds only in-frame ones; the method was immunoSEQ multiplex PCR. V and J calls plus clone size are reproduced from that table; the DNA served to infer D and trimming. The table lists about 330,000 clones, roughly 87% of them singletons. Allocation to cohorts depended on clinical history reported by the participants. Deletions cut 8 bases from V and 4 bases from J, with 4 bases between. Germline V gives CDR1 SNHLY, CDR2 FYNNEI. CDR3 length equals 10 residues.

This clonotype was obtained from a woman in her thirties who had recovered from COVID-19. The rearrangement uses TRBV2 and TRBJ2-3; D is ambiguous. Sequencing was carried out using PBMCs or T cells enriched from blood (not recorded which). The CDR3, as DNA: TGTGCCAGCCGTTCAGATACGCAGTATTTT. This encodes CASRSDTQYF. The full variable domain, rest sourced from reference TRBV2 and TRBJ2-3, is EPEVTQTPSHQVTQMGQEVILRCVPISNHLYFYWYRQILGQKVEFLVSFYNNEISEKSEIFDDQFSVERPDGSNFTLKIRSTKLEDSAMYFCASRSDTQYFGPGTRLTVL.